A single sample is the source of the 7 T cell receptor beta chains below, sequenced in a study of early T cells in non-severe SARS-CoV-2 infection. Using its own MiXCR run on the 5' RACE reads, TCRdb lists one record per CDR3 protein. Of under 100,000 distinct CDR3 sequences in the sample, around 15% were seen once. What was sequenced was whole blood. The receptors shown here come from an adult who was a healthcare worker with PCR-confirmed SARS-CoV-2 infection or an uninfected control (not recorded which).

This clonotype showed up many times. The chain is built from TRBV4-3 and TRBJ2-7; 11 bases match TRBD2. The length of the CDR3 is 15 residues. Germline CDR1 LGHNA, CDR2 YSLEER. V shed 4 bases, J shed 4 bases, and the junction held 6 bases outside the gene matches. The CDR3 is CASSLLAGDLYEQYF. The CDR3 bases are TGCGCCAGCAGCCTACTAGCGGGGGACCTTTACGAGCAGTACTTC.

V and J are TRBV5-1 and TRBJ2-1; 8 positions match TRBD2. V was pared by 5 bases and J by 8 bases, with 18 bases of the junction left unmatched. CDR1 is SGHRS, CDR2 YFSETQ, per germline. The CDR3 extends over 17 amino acids. The CDR3 DNA follows: TGCGCCAGCAGTCTGGTGGGGCGCGGGGGGCCCTGGGATGAGCAGTTCTTC. Encoded protein: CASSLVGRGGPWDEQFF.

The chain is built from TRBV20-1 and TRBJ1-3, with 8 bases lining up with TRBD1. The CDR3 length is 15 residues. Germline V gives CDR1 DFQATT, CDR2 SNEGSKA (reference sequence). Unmatched junction bases numbered 9, after V lost 3 bases and J lost 5 bases. Here the CDR3 DNA reads TGCAGTGCTAGCCACCCGGGACAGGTCCGAAACACCATATATTTT. Amino acid sequence: CSASHPGQVRNTIYF.

The V gene is TRBV2, the J gene TRBJ2-6; D unresolved. The length of the CDR3 is 14 residues. V lost 4 bases to trimming and J lost 3 bases, with 7 bases between them. Looked up from germline, CDR1 is SNHLY and CDR2 is FYNNEI. Here the CDR3 DNA reads TGTGCCAGCAGTGGTAGTGGTGGGGCCAACGTCCTGACTTTC. Translating gives CASSGSGGANVLTF.

This clonotype was detected only a few times. The chain couples TRBV6-5 to TRBJ2-1; D possibly uses TRBD1 or TRBD2 (5 bases each). The V gene lost 2 bases and the J gene lost 0 bases, with 14 bases spanning the gap. Germline V CDR1 and CDR2: MNHEY, SVGAGI. The CDR3 sequence is 17 residues long. The CDR3 protein is CASSYARGWSSYNEQFF. Written as DNA, the CDR3 is TGTGCCAGCAGTTACGCCCGGGGCTGGAGCTCCTACAATGAGCAGTTCTTC.

V usage is TRBV6-2 or TRBV6-3 and J usage is TRBJ1-5, with a possible D match to TRBD1 (5 bases). CDR1 and CDR2 from the germline V gene are MNHEY and SVGEGT. This CDR3 is 13 amino acids long. V dropped 2 bases and J dropped 7 bases, with 9 bases sitting between them. The CDR3 nucleotides read TGTGCCAGCAGTTACAGGGGACTACAGCCCCAGCATTTT. As protein: CASSYRGLQPQHF.

The rearrangement links TRBV12-3 or TRBV12-4 to TRBJ2-2; 9 bases match TRBD2. This CDR3 comprises 15 residues. The V segment lost 3 bases and the J segment 5 bases; nucleotides outside the gene matches: 4. The CDR3 reads CASSFPSGVTGELFF. DNA of the CDR3: TGTGCCAGCAGTTTCCCTAGCGGGGTGACCGGGGAGCTGTTTTTT.